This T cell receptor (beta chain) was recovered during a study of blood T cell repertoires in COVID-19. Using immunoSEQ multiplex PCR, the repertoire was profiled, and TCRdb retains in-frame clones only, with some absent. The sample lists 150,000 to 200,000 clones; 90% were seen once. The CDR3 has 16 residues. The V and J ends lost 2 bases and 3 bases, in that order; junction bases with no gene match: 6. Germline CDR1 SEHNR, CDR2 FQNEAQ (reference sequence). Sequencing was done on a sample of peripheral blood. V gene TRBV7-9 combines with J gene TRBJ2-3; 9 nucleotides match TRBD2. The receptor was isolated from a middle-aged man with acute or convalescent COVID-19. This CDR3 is CASSLLPSGATDTQYF. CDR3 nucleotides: TGTGCCAGCAGCTTACTTCCTAGCGGGGCAACAGATACGCAGTATTTT.